This T cell receptor beta chain came from a study of preoperative IRX-2 immunotherapy in early breast cancer. Assay used: immunoSEQ multiplex PCR; TCRdb lists only in-frame clones, some missing. The table lists some 35,000 clones, about four fifths of them singletons. Treatment reported: preoperative locoregional IRX-2 cytokine immunotherapy. This phase Ib study tested locoregional IRX-2 cytokine immunotherapy given before surgery. This CDR3 comprises 12 residues. CDR1 is LNHDA and CDR2 is SQIVND in the germline V gene (reference sequence). Between the trimmed V and J ends, which lost 6 bases and 1 base, there was a span of 6 bases.

The clonotype was recovered from a human donor with breast cancer. The V call is TRBV19, the J call TRBJ1-2; D is uncertain. The specimen comprised lymph node tissue, sampled after IRX-2 immunotherapy. The CDR3: CASSNFNYGYTF. The CDR3 DNA sequence: TGTGCCAGTAGCAACTTTAACTATGGCTACACCTTC.